This entry concerns a single TCR beta chain. What it recognizes is unknown. The entry originates in a study of T cell responses to AZD1222 COVID-19 vaccine. Study-level results: The CD4 TCRs associated with vaccination extended across spike and predominated at 160-218 and 743-854. The donor cohort was predominantly white British with a female majority, and clonal diversity may have been underestimated.

Second-dose intervals near 4 or 12 weeks were combined. Trimming pared 5 bases from V and 5 bases from J, leaving 21 bases between. Per the germline V gene, CDR1 is SGHAT and CDR2 is FQNNGV. This CDR3 comprises 16 residues. TCRdb's copy holds only in-frame clones and misses some; the assay was immunoSEQ multiplex PCR. The sample includes 180,000 or so clones, about 93% seen only once; the top ten take approximately 1.8%. V and J are TRBV11-2 and TRBJ1-1, with D possibly being TRBD1 (5 bases). The receptor's source is an adult who received the AZD1222 COVID-19 vaccine. Specimen: peripheral blood, collected 28 days after the second AZD1222 dose. CDR3 sequence: CASSLQARAGRTEAFF. In DNA, the CDR3 is TGTGCCAGCAGCCTCCAGGCGAGGGCGGGACGTACTGAAGCTTTCTTT.